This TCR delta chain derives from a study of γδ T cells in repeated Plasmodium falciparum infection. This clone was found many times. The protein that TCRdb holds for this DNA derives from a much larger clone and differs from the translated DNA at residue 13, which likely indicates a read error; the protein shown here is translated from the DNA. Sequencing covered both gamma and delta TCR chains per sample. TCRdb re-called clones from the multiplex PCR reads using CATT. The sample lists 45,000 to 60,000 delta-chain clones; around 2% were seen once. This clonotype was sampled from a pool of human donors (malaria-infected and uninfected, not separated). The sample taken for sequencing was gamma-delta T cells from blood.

The CDR3 DNA reads TGTGCCTGTGACACCGTAGGTGGGGGATACGTGGGGTGCACCGATAAACTCATCTTT. Amino acid sequence: CACDTVGGGYVGCTDKLIF. The genes are TRDV2 and TRDJ1, with 11 bases aligning to TRDD3. No J segment appears in TCRdb, so it was assigned here by matching the sequence to germline. The CDR3 is 19 amino acids. The V gene's germline CDR1 is GEAIGNYY and CDR2 EKD. V shed 0 bases, J shed 1 base, and the junction held 12 bases outside the gene matches.